This T cell receptor beta chain was documented in a study of cytomegalovirus exposure and HLA in healthy donors. V shed 2 bases, J shed 0 bases, and the junction held 9 bases outside the gene matches. From germline, CDR1 is MNHEY and CDR2 SMNVEV (reference sequence). This CDR3 spans 17 amino acids. Using immunoSEQ multiplex PCR, the repertoire was profiled, and TCRdb retains in-frame clones only, with some absent. The sample lists about 220,000 clones; about 90% were seen once. Regarding this clone: The target antigen is unknown.

Overall study results and limits: The investigators catalogued 164 TCR beta chains as cytomegalovirus-associated. In the 120 validation repertoires, roughly 94% of cluster scores exceeded 0, per a later analysis.

The sequencing input was PBMCs. The rearrangement joins TRBV27 to TRBJ1-1, with TRBD1 matching 7 bases. The TCR originated in a woman in her late teens or twenties in good health and CMV-seronegative. The CDR3 loop reads CASSLAPHRGMNTEAFF. In DNA form, the CDR3 reads TGTGCCAGCAGTTTAGCCCCTCACAGGGGTATGAACACTGAAGCTTTCTTT.